These 9 T cell receptor beta chains originate from one sample sequenced in a study of identical twins. TCRdb called the 5' RACE reads again in MiXCR, with one record for every CDR3 protein. Among fewer than 550,000 distinct CDR3 sequences listed, roughly an eighth were seen once. The same data also went into a second study, on yellow fever vaccine responses in identical twins.

The sequenced material came from CD4+ T cells sorted from blood. The origin of the receptors is a woman younger than 35 in good health.

Many counts were recorded for this clonotype. This chain connects TRBV12-3 or TRBV12-4 to TRBJ2-1; 7 nucleotides agree with TRBD1. The CDR3 length is 14 residues. The V segment lost 6 bases and the J segment 9 bases; nucleotides outside the gene matches: 11. This chain's CDR3 is CASSHGQAVFEQFF. The CDR3 nucleotides are TGTGCCAGCAGCCATGGACAGGCGGTGTTTGAGCAGTTCTTC.

This clonotype was seen just once. The chain combines TRBV6-2 or TRBV6-3 with TRBJ2-7; 11 nucleotides match TRBD2. Germline V gives CDR1 MNHEY, CDR2 SVGEGT. This CDR3 has 16 residues. V shed 5 bases and J 1 base; nucleotides not matched to a gene: 7. The DNA for the CDR3 is TGTGCCAGCAGTGCTACTAGCGGGAGTAAGTCCTACGAGCAGTACTTC. It encodes CASSATSGSKSYEQYF.

The chain couples TRBV18 to TRBJ2-5; D is unresolved. This CDR3 spans 14 amino acids. Germline V gene lookup returns CDR1 KGHSH and CDR2 LQKENI. V gave up 2 bases and J gave up 1 base, with 8 bases separating them. The DNA for the CDR3 is TGTGCCAGCTCACCAAGGAACACCCAAGAGACCCAGTACTTC. This sequence encodes CASSPRNTQETQYF. The full variable domain, completed using reference TRBV18 and TRBJ2-5, is NAGVMQNPRHLVRRRGQEARLRCSPMKGHSHVYWYRQLPEEGLKFMVYLQKENIIDESGMPKERFSAEFPKEGPSILRIQQVVRGDSAAYFCASSPRNTQETQYFGPGTRLLVL.

This clonotype was counted ten times or more. This chain joins TRBV6-4 and TRBJ2-1, with D uncertain. CDR3 size: 13 residues. Germline CDR1 reads MRHNA; CDR2 reads SNTAGT. The V gene lost 4 bases and the J gene lost 5 bases, with 9 bases spanning the gap. The CDR3 DNA reads as TGTGCCAGCAGTGCAGACACGAACAATGAGCAGTTCTTC. This encodes CASSADTNNEQFF.

This chain links TRBV6-5 with TRBJ2-5; the D is unclear. CDR1 is MNHEY, CDR2 SVGAGI, per germline. The CDR3 spans 14 residues. V shed 2 bases and J shed 0 bases, with 7 bases lying between them. CDR3 bases: TGTGCCAGCAGTTACGGGCAGAACCAAGAGACCCAGTACTTC. Translation: CASSYGQNQETQYF.

Ten or more counts support this clonotype. One end of the junction does not line up with germline, which may come from a read error. The chain uses TRBV5-1 and TRBJ2-7; D not certain. The length of the CDR3 is 12 residues. The germline gives CDR1 SGHRS, CDR2 YFSETQ. The CDR3 DNA reads TGTGCCAGCAGCTTAGTGGGGAACGAGCAGTACTTC. The encoded protein is CASSLVGNEQYF.

The rearrangement links TRBV6-2 or TRBV6-3 to TRBJ1-5; 10 bases are shared with TRBD1. The J segment lost 5 bases and the V segment lost 2 bases, leaving 9 bases of the junction unmatched. Germline CDR1 reads MNHEY; CDR2 reads SVGEGT. The CDR3 consists of 17 residues. The CDR3 bases are TGTGCCAGCAGTTACCTCGCAGGGACAGGGGTCGATCAGCCCCAGCATTTT. It encodes CASSYLAGTGVDQPQHF.

This clonotype was counted between two and nine times. The chain uses TRBV29-1 and TRBJ2-1; possibly TRBD2 for D (5 bases). CDR3 length: 12 residues. Per the germline V gene, CDR1 is SQVTM and CDR2 is ANQGSEA. The ends were cut back, 7 bases at V and 7 bases at J, with 14 bases in the middle. The CDR3 sequence is CSARVLGNEQFF. As DNA, the CDR3 is TGCAGCGCGAGGGTTTTGGGTAATGAGCAGTTCTTC.

The chain joins TRBV5-1 to TRBJ1-4; D is possibly TRBD1 (6 bases). Germline V gene lookup returns CDR1 SGHRS and CDR2 YFSETQ. V lost 5 bases and J 5 bases, leaving 10 bases between the germline ends. The CDR3 extends over 13 amino acids. The CDR3 DNA sequence: TGCGCCAGCAGGGACAGACAAAATGAAAAACTGTTTTTT. It yields the protein CASRDRQNEKLFF.